These 13 T cell receptor beta chains share one sample of origin, sequenced in a study of T-cell memory formation after mild COVID-19. TCRdb fed the 5' RACE reads into MiXCR, producing one record per CDR3 protein. The table includes roughly 300,000 distinct CDR3 sequences, roughly 8.2% detected once. What was sequenced was PBMCs or a T cell subset sorted from them (not recorded which). All receptors derive from a man in his late teens or twenties who had mild COVID-19 (a few samples of this study predate the infection). Cell type and time point are not known.

In this sample, this clonotype turned up a few times. This chain uses TRBV29-1 with TRBJ2-5, with 7 bases lining up with TRBD1. CDR1 and CDR2 (germline): SQVTM, ANQGSEA. The trim removed 5 bases at V and 4 bases at J, leaving 10 bases unmatched. The CDR3 covers 14 residues. The CDR3 DNA sequence: TGCAGCGTTATCGTGGGACAGTTAAGAGAGACCCAGTACTTC. The encoded protein is CSVIVGQLRETQYF.

This clonotype appeared a few times. The rearrangement links TRBV7-6 to TRBJ2-3; 8 nucleotides agree with TRBD2. The ends lost 4 bases at V and 1 base at J; junction bases unmatched: 7. Germline CDR1 and CDR2: SGHVS and FNYEAQ. This CDR3 comprises 16 residues. The CDR3 region is CASSSAPAGGTDTQYF. CDR3 nucleotide sequence: TGTGCCAGCAGCTCAGCCCCAGCGGGGGGCACAGATACGCAGTATTTT.

At least ten counts were recorded for this clonotype. The chain employs TRBV6-2 or TRBV6-3 and TRBJ1-6; D call uncertain. Trimming stripped 4 bases from V and 10 bases from J, with 11 bases between. The CDR3 contains 13 residues. Germline-derived CDR1 and CDR2 are MNHEY and SVGEGT. DNA of the CDR3: TGTGCCAGCAGTTTCCGGGGAAGGTCACCCCTCCACTTT. Protein product: CASSFRGRSPLHF.

J is TRBJ1-5 and V is TRBV4-1, with a possible D match to TRBD1 (6 bases). The V gene's germline CDR1 is MGHRA and CDR2 YSYEKL. V lost 4 bases and J 0 bases, leaving 10 bases between the germline ends. CDR3 length: 15 residues. In DNA, the CDR3 is TGCGCCAGCAGCCCAGGGGCCTTTAGCAATCAGCCCCAGCATTTT. Amino acid sequence: CASSPGAFSNQPQHF.

This clonotype was recorded a few times. J is TRBJ2-1 and V is TRBV7-9, with TRBD1 matching over 8 bases. With V trimmed by 5 bases and J by 10 bases, 16 bases remained unmatched. CDR1 and CDR2 from the germline V gene are SEHNR and FQNEAQ (reference sequence). The CDR3 is 16 amino acids. DNA for the CDR3: TGTGCCAGCAGCAGTTCCCCAGGGGGCTTTGGCGTAGAGCAGTTCTTC. It codes for CASSSSPGGFGVEQFF.

This clonotype was found once. The chain recombines TRBV19 with TRBJ1-2; D unclear. This CDR3 has 15 amino acids. The V gene lost 5 bases and the J gene lost 5 bases, with 18 bases spanning the gap. Per the germline V gene, CDR1 is LNHDA and CDR2 is SQIVND (reference sequence). CDR3 sequence: CASSPDRRVRYGYTF. The CDR3, as DNA: TGTGCCAGTAGTCCAGACCGGAGAGTTCGTTATGGCTACACCTTC. Together with reference TRBV19 and TRBJ1-2, the CDR3 gives the full variable domain: DGGITQSPKYLFRKEGQNVTLSCEQNLNHDAMYWYRQDPGQGLRLIYYSQIVNDFQKGDIAEGYSVSREKKESFPLTVTSAQKNPTAFYLCASSPDRRVRYGYTFGSGTRLTVV.

This clonotype was found a few times. The rearrangement links TRBV6-2 or TRBV6-3 to TRBJ2-3; D possibly matches TRBD1 or TRBD2 (5 bases each). The CDR3 is 16 amino acids. The germline V gene encodes CDR1 MNHEY and CDR2 SVGEGT. Trimming took off 6 bases at V and 5 bases at J, with 21 bases between the two ends. The CDR3 coding sequence is TGTGCCAGCAGAGAGCTTCGGTCGGGGCCCGGAGATACGCAGTATTTT. Its translation is CASRELRSGPGDTQYF.

This clonotype was seen a few times. The CDR3 DNA reads as TGCAGCGTTGAGTACAGGGGAGTTGACAATGAGCAGTTCTTC. It translates to CSVEYRGVDNEQFF. The chain uses TRBV29-1 and TRBJ2-1; 7 bases are a match to TRBD1. J gave up 5 bases and V 3 bases, and 7 bases lay outside the gene matches. The CDR3 is made up of 14 amino acids. Germline values: CDR1 SQVTM, CDR2 ANQGSEA.

A few counts support this clonotype. The V call is TRBV5-1, the J call TRBJ2-3; 16 bases line up with TRBD2. The CDR3 length is 19 residues. In germline, CDR1 is SGHRS, CDR2 YFSETQ. V was pared by 3 bases and J by 4 bases, with 11 bases of the junction left unmatched. Here the CDR3 DNA reads TGCGCCAGCAGCTGGGGACTAGCGGGGGGGCCCCCGTGGGCAGATACGCAGTATTTT. This codes for CASSWGLAGGPPWADTQYF. The full variable domain, its missing parts supplied by reference TRBV5-1 and TRBJ2-3, is KAGVTQTPRYLIKTRGQQVTLSCSPISGHRSVSWYQQTPGQGLQFLFEYFSETQRNKGNFPGRFSGRQFSNSRSEMNVSTLELGDSALYLCASSWGLAGGPPWADTQYFGPGTRLTVL.

There are a few counts of this clonotype. This sequence joins TRBV5-1 and TRBJ2-5; TRBD1 matches 8 bases. The V and J ends lost 7 bases and 5 bases, in that order; junction bases with no gene match: 10. In germline, CDR1 is SGHRS, CDR2 YFSETQ. The CDR3 has 14 amino acids. CDR3 DNA: TGCGCCAGCTTTGGCGGGACAGGAGGGGAGACCCAGTACTTC. Residues: CASFGGTGGETQYF.

The table lists this clonotype with a few counts. The rearrangement links TRBV5-5 to TRBJ2-7; possibly TRBD2 for D (6 bases). CDR3 length equals 16 residues. Trimming stripped 4 bases from V and 1 base from J, with 18 bases between. CDR1 is SGHKS, CDR2 YYEKEE, per germline (reference sequence). The CDR3 DNA follows: TGTGCCAGCAGCCCGGGACTTATATCACCATCCTACGAGCAGTACTTC. Protein sequence: CASSPGLISPSYEQYF.

The table lists this clonotype with a few counts. The rearrangement uses TRBV4-1 and TRBJ2-7; TRBD1 matches 12 bases. CDR3 length equals 17 residues. The V gene's germline CDR1 is MGHRA and CDR2 YSYEKL. V was pared by 0 bases and J by 7 bases, with 10 bases of the junction left unmatched. The CDR3 spells CASSQDQSGQGAWEQYF. CDR3 coding DNA: TGCGCCAGCAGCCAAGATCAGTCGGGACAGGGGGCGTGGGAGCAGTACTTC.

The V call is TRBV9, the J call TRBJ2-7; either TRBD1 or TRBD2 may fit D (5 bases each). V was cut by 3 bases and J by 2 bases, with 15 bases left in between. Germline lookup yields CDR1 SGDLS and CDR2 YYNGEE. The CDR3 covers 15 residues. The CDR3 bases are TGTGCCAGCAGCGCCCACGGGACGGGGACCTACGAGCAGTACTTC. Translation: CASSAHGTGTYEQYF.